These T cell receptor beta chains were read from a single sample in a study of glioma-infiltrating T cells after dendritic cell vaccination. TCRdb keeps only in-frame clones here, not all; method: immunoSEQ multiplex PCR. Counted here are about 92,000 clones, 86% occurring once; the ten biggest clones make up roughly 14%. The material sequenced was blood, taken before dendritic cell vaccination. The origin of the receptors is a human donor with glioblastoma. The CDR3 runs from the conserved cysteine through the conserved F or W. D genes are given only for firm matches. Rows give clone size only sometimes, using once, few, many, or a class for an expanded clone.

J gene | D gene | V gene | clone size | CDR3 DNA | CDR3 protein
TRBJ2-2 | NA | TRBV25-1 | NA | TGTGCCAGCAGTGAATATGAGGGGGCCGGGGAGCTGTTTTTT | CASSEYEGAGELFF
TRBJ1-1 | NA | TRBV18 | NA | TGTGCCAGCTCACCACCGTCGCGGATGAACACTGAAGCTTTCTTT | CASSPPSRMNTEAFF
TRBJ1-6 | NA | TRBV7-2 | NA | TGTGCCAGCAGCTCCCGGACAGATAATTCACCCCTCCACTTT | CASSSRTDNSPLHF
TRBJ2-1 | TRBD2 | TRBV7-9 | NA | TGTGCCAGCAGCCCTGGGACTAGCGGATCCAATGAGCAGTTCTTC | CASSPGTSGSNEQFF
TRBJ1-2 | TRBD1 | TRBV6-1 | NA | TGTGCCAGCAGCCAGGAGACAGGGCTGGTATATGGCTACACCTTC | CASSQETGLVYGYTF
TRBJ1-5 | NA | TRBV6-1 | NA | TGTGCCAGCAGTGAAGAGGGACAACCTTATAGCAATCAGCCCCAGCATTTT | CASSEEGQPYSNQPQHF
TRBJ2-7 | TRBD2 | TRBV11-3 | NA | TGTGCCAGCAGCTTAGTCGGTAGCGGGGGGCGAACCTACGAGCAGTACTTC | CASSLVGSGGRTYEQYF
TRBJ2-5 | NA | TRBV6-6 | NA | TGTGCCAGCAGTTTGGAGGGGCGTCGAGAGCAGTACTTC | CASSLEGRREQYF
TRBJ2-1 | TRBD1 | TRBV4-1 | NA | TGCGCCAGCAGCCACGGGACAGGGTACTCTCTCAATGAGCAGTTCTTC | CASSHGTGYSLNEQFF
TRBJ1-5 | NA | TRBV9 | NA | TGTGCCAGCAGCCCCGGACACCATTACAATCAGCCCCAGCATTTT | CASSPGHHYNQPQHF
TRBJ2-3 | NA | TRBV5-6 | NA | TGTGCCAGCAGCCCAGGGGCCGTGAGCACAGATACGCAGTATTTT | CASSPGAVSTDTQYF
TRBJ2-3 | NA | TRBV7-3 | once | TGTGCCAGCAGCTTAAGCGGGACAGATACGCAGTATTTT | CASSLSGTDTQYF
TRBJ2-1 | TRBD2 | TRBV7-6 | NA | TGTGCCAGCAGCCCGCGAGCGGGAGGCTCCTACAATGAGCAGTTCTTC | CASSPRAGGSYNEQFF